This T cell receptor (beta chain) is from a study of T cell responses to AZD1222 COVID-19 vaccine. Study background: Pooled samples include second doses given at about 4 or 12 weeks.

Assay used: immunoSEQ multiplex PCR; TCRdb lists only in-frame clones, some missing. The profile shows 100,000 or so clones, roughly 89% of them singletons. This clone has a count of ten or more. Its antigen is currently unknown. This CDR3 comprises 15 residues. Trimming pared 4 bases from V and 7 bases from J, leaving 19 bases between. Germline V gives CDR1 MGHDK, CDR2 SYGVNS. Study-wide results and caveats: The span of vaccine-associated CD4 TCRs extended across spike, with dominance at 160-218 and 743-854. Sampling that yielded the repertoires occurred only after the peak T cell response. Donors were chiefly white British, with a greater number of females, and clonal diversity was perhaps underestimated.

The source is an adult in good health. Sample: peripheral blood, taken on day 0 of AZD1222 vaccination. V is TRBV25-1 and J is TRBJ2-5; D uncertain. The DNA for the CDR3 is TGTGCCAGCAGTGGACCACGGGCACCGTCCTGGACCCAGTACTTC. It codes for CASSGPRAPSWTQYF.